The 7 T cell receptor beta chains below were found in one sample sequenced in a study of glioma-infiltrating T cells. Using RNA template, CDR3s of TCR alpha and beta were amplified with iRepertoire arm-PCR. TCRdb passed the multiplex PCR reads through MiXCR, listing each CDR3 protein once. The table lists roughly 200,000 distinct CDR3 sequences, more than 30% of them singletons. The sequencing input was glioma tissue, nonneoplastic brain tissue, or PBMCs (not recorded which). The source is a human donor with low-grade glioma or glioblastoma, undergoing nonglioma brain surgery, or in good health (not recorded which).

As to this clonotype: This may stem from a read error, because a much larger clone lies one nucleotide away. The V gene is TRBV7-2, the J gene TRBJ2-7; 7 positions match TRBD1. Germline values: CDR1 SGHTA, CDR2 FQGNSA. There are 12 residues in the CDR3. The CDR3 nucleotides read TGTGCCAGCACCGACAGGGTCTACAAGCAGTACTTC. Its translation: CASTDRVYKQYF.

Ten or more counts support this clonotype. The chain combines TRBV20-1 with TRBJ1-1, with a possible D match to TRBD1 (5 bases). This CDR3 spans 15 amino acids. From germline, CDR1 is DFQATT and CDR2 SNEGSKA (reference sequence). Trimming cost V 0 bases and J 0 bases, with 11 bases left between them. CDR3 protein: CSAREAGRMNTEAFF. The CDR3, as DNA: TGCAGTGCTAGAGAGGCGGGACGAATGAACACTGAAGCTTTCTTT.

The chain joins TRBV29-1 to TRBJ1-1, with TRBD1 matching over 7 bases. Germline lookup yields CDR1 SQVTM and CDR2 ANQGSEA. This CDR3 comprises 13 residues. The V gene end was trimmed by 1 base and the J gene end by 11 bases; junction bases not matched to a gene: 10. The CDR3 region has the DNA TGCAGCGTTGAAGCGGGAGGGGGCGACACGGCTTTCTTT. Its protein is CSVEAGGGDTAFF.

This clonotype was picked up many times. The gene calls are TRBV25-1 and TRBJ2-7; TRBD1 or TRBD2 may be the D gene (7 bases each). With 6 bases removed from V and 2 bases from J, the gap between germline ends came to 17 bases. From germline, CDR1 is MGHDK and CDR2 SYGVNS. The CDR3 consists of 15 residues. The chain's CDR3 is CASSPPTGTTYEQYF. In DNA, the CDR3 is TGTGCCAGCAGCCCCCCGACAGGGACTACCTACGAGCAGTACTTC.

A word on this clonotype: A much larger clone sits a single nucleotide away, making a read error possible. The V gene is TRBV4-1, the J gene TRBJ2-7; 10 nucleotides match TRBD1. The CDR3 has 15 amino acids. Germline V lookup: CDR1 MGHRA, CDR2 YSYEKL. V was clipped by 4 bases and J by 3 bases; unmatched bases: 6. CDR3 nucleotides: TGCGCCAGCAGCCCGACCGGGACAGGGGTCTACGAGCAGTACTTC. The encoded protein is CASSPTGTGVYEQYF.

This clonotype was picked up many times. The CDR3: CASSESGLAGVPSSYEQYF. In DNA, the CDR3 is TGTGCCAGCAGTGAGTCGGGACTAGCGGGAGTCCCGAGCTCCTACGAGCAGTACTTC. The chain has TRBV25-1 and TRBJ2-7; 14 positions agree with TRBD2. This CDR3 region has 19 residues. CDR1 and CDR2 (germline): MGHDK, SYGVNS. Trimming cost V 3 bases and J 0 bases; bases outside gene matches: 10.

The chain is built from TRBV30 and TRBJ2-7; 7 bases fit TRBD1. The V segment lost 1 base and the J segment 3 bases; nucleotides outside the gene matches: 3. The germline V gene has CDR1 GTSNPN and CDR2 SVGIG (reference sequence). This CDR3 region has 13 residues. DNA of the CDR3: TGTGCCTGGAGTGCGGGACAGCTCTACGAGCAGTACTTC. As protein: CAWSAGQLYEQYF.